These 4 T cell receptor beta chains came from one sample sequenced in a study of post-analysis software for immune sequencing data. General study results and limits: Controls showed lower frequencies than patients for 5 or 6 TRBV segments, and TRBV5-6, TRBV5-1 and TRBV20-1 were among these.

Libraries were made from TCR beta cDNA, and they carried unique molecular identifiers. Using its own MiXCR run on the PCR reads, TCRdb lists one record per CDR3 protein. This repertoire shows 170,000 or so distinct CDR3 sequences, approximately 30% found once; its top ten account for approximately 1.5%. These TCRs' antigens remain unknown. Sequences were obtained from blood. All receptors derive from a girl aged 5 to 17 with multiple sclerosis.

The CDR3 DNA reads TGTGCCAGCAGTACCCCGGGAGTTTCGTCCGAGCAGTACTTC. It encodes CASSTPGVSSEQYF. The chain uses TRBV27 and TRBJ2-7; maybe TRBD2 (6 bases). The CDR3 is 14 amino acids. In germline, CDR1 is MNHEY, CDR2 SMNVEV (reference sequence). V lost 5 bases and J lost 6, with 17 bases in between.

V and J are TRBV3-1 and TRBJ1-5, with D uncertain. Germline-derived CDR1 and CDR2 are LGHDT and YNNKEL (reference sequence). CDR3 length: 19 residues. Trimming took off 1 base at V and 0 bases at J, with 19 bases between the two ends. CDR3 in amino acids: CASSQGSVHSKNSNQPQHF. CDR3 in DNA: TGTGCCAGCAGCCAAGGGTCGGTACACAGTAAAAATAGCAATCAGCCCCAGCATTTT.

J is TRBJ1-6 and V is TRBV30; no definite D call. CDR1 is GTSNPN, CDR2 SVGIG, per germline (reference sequence). CDR3 length: 9 amino acids. Trimming removed 6 bases from V and 8 bases from J, with 2 bases in between. The CDR3 reads CACHSPLHF. DNA for the CDR3: TGTGCCTGTCATTCACCCCTCCACTTT. The full variable domain, in which reference TRBV30 and TRBJ1-6 provide the parts outside the CDR3, is SQTIHQWPATLVQPVGSPLSLECTVEGTSNPNLYWYRQAAGRGLQLLFYSVGIGQISSEVPQNLSASRPQDRQFILSSKKLLLSDSGFYLCACHSPLHFGNGTRLTVT.

The chain employs TRBV2 and TRBJ2-2; D might be TRBD1 (6 bases). Deletions cut 5 bases from V and 1 base from J, with 8 bases between. The germline gives CDR1 SNHLY, CDR2 FYNNEI. The CDR3 is 14 amino acids. The CDR3 reads CASSRTENTGELFF. CDR3 bases: TGTGCCAGCAGTCGGACAGAGAACACCGGGGAGCTGTTTTTT.